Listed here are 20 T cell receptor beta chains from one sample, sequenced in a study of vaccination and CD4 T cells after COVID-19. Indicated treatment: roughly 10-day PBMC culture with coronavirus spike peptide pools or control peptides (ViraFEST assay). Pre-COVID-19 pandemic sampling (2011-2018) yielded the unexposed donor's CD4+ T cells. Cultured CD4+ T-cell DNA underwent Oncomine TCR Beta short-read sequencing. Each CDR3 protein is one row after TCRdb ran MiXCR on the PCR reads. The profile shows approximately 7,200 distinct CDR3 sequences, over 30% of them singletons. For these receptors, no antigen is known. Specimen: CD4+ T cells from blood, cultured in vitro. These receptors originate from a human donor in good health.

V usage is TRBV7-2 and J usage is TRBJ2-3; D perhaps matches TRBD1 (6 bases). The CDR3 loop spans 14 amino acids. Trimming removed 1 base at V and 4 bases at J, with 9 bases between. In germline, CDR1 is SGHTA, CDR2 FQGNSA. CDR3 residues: CASSLDRAADTQYF. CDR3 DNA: TGTGCCAGCAGCTTAGACAGGGCCGCAGATACGCAGTATTTT. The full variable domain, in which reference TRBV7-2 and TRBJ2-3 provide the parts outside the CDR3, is GAGVSQSPSNKVTEKGKDVELRCDPISGHTALYWYRQSLGQGLEFLIYFQGNSAPDKSGLPSDRFSAERTGGSVSTLTIQRTQQEDSAVYLCASSLDRAADTQYFGPGTRLTVL.

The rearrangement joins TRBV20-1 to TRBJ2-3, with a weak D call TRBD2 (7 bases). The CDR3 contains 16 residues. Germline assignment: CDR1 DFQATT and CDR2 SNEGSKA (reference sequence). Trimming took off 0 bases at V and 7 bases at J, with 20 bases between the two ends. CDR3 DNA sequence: TGCAGTGCTAGAGATCTGGGGGGGCGGCCTGGAAATACGCAGTATTTT. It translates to CSARDLGGRPGNTQYF.

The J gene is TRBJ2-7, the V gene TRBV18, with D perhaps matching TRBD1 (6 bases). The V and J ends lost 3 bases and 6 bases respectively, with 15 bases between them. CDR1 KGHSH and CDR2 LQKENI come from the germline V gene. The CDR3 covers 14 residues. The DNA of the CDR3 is TGTGCCAGCTCACCCGGGACAAAGGCTCCCGAGCAGTACTTC. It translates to CASSPGTKAPEQYF.

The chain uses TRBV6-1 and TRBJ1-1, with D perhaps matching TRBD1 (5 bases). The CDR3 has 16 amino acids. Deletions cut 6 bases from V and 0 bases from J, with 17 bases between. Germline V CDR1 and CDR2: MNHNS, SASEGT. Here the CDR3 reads CASSTWDGGLNTEAFF. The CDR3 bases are TGTGCCAGCAGCACTTGGGACGGGGGACTGAACACTGAAGCTTTCTTT.

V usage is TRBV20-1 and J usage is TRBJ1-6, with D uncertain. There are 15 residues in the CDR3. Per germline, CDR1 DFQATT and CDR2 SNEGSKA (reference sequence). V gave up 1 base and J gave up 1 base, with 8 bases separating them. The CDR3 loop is CSARATGSYNSPLHF. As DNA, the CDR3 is TGCAGTGCTAGAGCGACGGGTTCCTATAATTCACCCCTCCACTTT.

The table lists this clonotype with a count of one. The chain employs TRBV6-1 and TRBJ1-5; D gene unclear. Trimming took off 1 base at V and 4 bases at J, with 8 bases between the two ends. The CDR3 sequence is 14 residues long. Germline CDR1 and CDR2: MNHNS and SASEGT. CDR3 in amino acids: CASSEDSENQPQHF. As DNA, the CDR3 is TGTGCCAGCAGTGAAGACAGCGAAAATCAGCCCCAGCATTTT.

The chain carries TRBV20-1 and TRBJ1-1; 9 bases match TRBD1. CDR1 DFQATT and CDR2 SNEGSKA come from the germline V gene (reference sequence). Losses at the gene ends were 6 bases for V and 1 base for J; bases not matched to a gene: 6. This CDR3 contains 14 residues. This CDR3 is CSAGQGARNTEAFF. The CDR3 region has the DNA TGCAGTGCGGGACAGGGCGCACGGAACACTGAAGCTTTCTTT.

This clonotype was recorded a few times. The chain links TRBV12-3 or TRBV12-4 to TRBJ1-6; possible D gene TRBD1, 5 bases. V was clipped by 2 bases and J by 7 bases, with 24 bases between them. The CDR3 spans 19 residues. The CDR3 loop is CASSLRWDAVGNWNSPLHF. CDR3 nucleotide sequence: TGTGCCAGCAGTTTAAGGTGGGACGCGGTGGGGAATTGGAATTCACCCCTCCACTTT.

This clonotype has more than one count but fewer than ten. For the CDR3, the DNA is TGTGCCAGCAGCTCGGACTGGAACACTGAAGCTTTCTTT. This sequence encodes CASSSDWNTEAFF. The chain employs TRBV7-3 and TRBJ1-1; no firm D call. The CDR3 runs to 13 residues. With 4 bases removed from V and 1 base from J, the gap between germline ends came to 7 bases. Germline CDR1 reads SGHTA; CDR2 reads FQGTGA.

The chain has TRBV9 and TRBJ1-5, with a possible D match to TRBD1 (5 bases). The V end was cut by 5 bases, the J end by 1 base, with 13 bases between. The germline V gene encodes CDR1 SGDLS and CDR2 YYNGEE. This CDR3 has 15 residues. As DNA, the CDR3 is TGTGCCAGCAGTGGGGGGGGAATCAGCAATCAGCCCCAGCATTTT. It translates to CASSGGGISNQPQHF. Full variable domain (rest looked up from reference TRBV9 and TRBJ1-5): DSGVTQTPKHLITATGQRVTLRCSPRSGDLSVYWYQQSLDQGLQFLIQYYNGEERAKGNILERFSAQQFPDLHSELNLSSLELGDSALYFCASSGGGISNQPQHFGDGTRLSIL.

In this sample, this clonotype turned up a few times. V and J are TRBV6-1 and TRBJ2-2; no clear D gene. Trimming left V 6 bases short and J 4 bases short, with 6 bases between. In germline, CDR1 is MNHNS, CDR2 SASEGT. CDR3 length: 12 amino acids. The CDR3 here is CASSTRTGELFF. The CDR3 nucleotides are TGTGCCAGCAGCACACGCACCGGGGAGCTGTTTTTT.

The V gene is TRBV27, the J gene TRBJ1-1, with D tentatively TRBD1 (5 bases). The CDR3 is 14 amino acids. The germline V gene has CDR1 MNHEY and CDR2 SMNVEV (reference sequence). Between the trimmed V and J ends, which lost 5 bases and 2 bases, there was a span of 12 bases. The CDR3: CASSPTGANTEAFF. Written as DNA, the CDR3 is TGTGCCAGCAGTCCCACCGGGGCCAACACTGAAGCTTTCTTT.

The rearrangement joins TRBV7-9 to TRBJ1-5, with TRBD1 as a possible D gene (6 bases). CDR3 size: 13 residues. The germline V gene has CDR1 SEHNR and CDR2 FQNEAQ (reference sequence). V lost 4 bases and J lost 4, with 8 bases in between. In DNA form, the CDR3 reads TGTGCCAGCAGCTCCACAGGGAATCAGCCCCAGCATTTT. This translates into CASSSTGNQPQHF.

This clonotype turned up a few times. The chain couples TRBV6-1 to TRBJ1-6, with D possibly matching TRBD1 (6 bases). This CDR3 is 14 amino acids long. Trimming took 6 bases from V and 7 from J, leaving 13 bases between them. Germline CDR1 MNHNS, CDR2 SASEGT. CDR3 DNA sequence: TGTGCCAGCAGAGAACAGGGTAGGAATTCACCCCTCCACTTT. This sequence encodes CASREQGRNSPLHF.

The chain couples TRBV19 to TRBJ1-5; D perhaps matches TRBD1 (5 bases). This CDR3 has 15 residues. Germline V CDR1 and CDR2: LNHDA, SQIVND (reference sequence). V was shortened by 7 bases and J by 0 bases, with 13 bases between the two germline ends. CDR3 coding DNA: TGTGCCAGTATCAGGGCGAGAAATAGCAATCAGCCCCAGCATTTT. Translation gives CASIRARNSNQPQHF.

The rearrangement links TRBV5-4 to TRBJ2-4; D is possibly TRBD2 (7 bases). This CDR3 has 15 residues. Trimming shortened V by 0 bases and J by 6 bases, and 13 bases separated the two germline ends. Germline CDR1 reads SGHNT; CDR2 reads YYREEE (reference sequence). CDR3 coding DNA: TGTGCCAGCAGCTTGGATGGGGGGGCCTTAAACATTCAGTACTTC. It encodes CASSLDGGALNIQYF.

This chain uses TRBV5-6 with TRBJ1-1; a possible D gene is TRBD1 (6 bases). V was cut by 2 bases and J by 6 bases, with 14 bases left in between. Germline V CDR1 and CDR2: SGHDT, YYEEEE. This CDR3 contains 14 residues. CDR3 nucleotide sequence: TGTGCCAGCAGCTTATTACAGGGTAGCGCTGAAGCTTTCTTT. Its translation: CASSLLQGSAEAFF.

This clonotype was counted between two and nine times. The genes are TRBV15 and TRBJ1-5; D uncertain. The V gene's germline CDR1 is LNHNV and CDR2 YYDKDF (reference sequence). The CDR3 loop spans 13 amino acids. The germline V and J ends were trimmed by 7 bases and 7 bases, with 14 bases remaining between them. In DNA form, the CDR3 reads TGTGCCACCAACCACGGGAGGGAACAGCCCCAGCATTTT. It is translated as CATNHGREQPQHF.

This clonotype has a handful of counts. This CDR3 reads CASSLDRSSGNTIYF. CDR3 DNA: TGTGCCAGCAGCTTAGACAGGAGCTCTGGAAACACCATATATTTT. The chain links TRBV7-6 to TRBJ1-3, with TRBD1 as a possible D gene (5 bases). The CDR3 is 15 amino acids. Trimming shortened V by 1 base and J by 0 bases, and 7 bases separated the two germline ends. The germline CDR1 and CDR2 sequences are SGHVS and FNYEAQ.

In nucleotides, the CDR3 is TGTGCCAGTAGTATCCAGCGGGGGGAGTACGAGCAGTACTTC. Translation gives CASSIQRGEYEQYF. The V call is TRBV19, the J call TRBJ2-7; 9 bases are shared with TRBD2. V lost 3 bases and J lost 4; bases outside the gene matches: 4. CDR3 size: 14 residues. In germline, CDR1 is LNHDA, CDR2 SQIVND (reference sequence).